Listed here are 15 T cell receptor beta chains from one sample, sequenced in a study of blood T cell repertoires in COVID-19. Produced via immunoSEQ multiplex PCR; TCRdb's table is partial and in-frame only. The sample includes around 130,000 clones, around 86% of them seen just once. Material: peripheral blood. The receptors originated from a woman aged 50 to 60 who had recovered from COVID-19.

The chain combines TRBV12-1 with TRBJ2-7; TRBD1, the D gene given by the table, was not confirmed from the DNA. TRBV12-1 is a listed pseudogene. The CDR3 has 14 amino acids. For the CDR3, the DNA is TGTGCCAGCAGCTTTTCCGGGACAGCCTACGAGCAGTACTTC. Its translation: CASSFSGTAYEQYF.

This clone has only a few counts. The CDR3 sequence: CASSLMEGAGEKLFF. Written as DNA, the CDR3 is TGCGCCAGCAGCTTGATGGAGGGGGCAGGTGAAAAACTGTTTTTT. The V call is TRBV5-1, the J call TRBJ1-4, with TRBD1 matching over 7 bases. CDR1 and CDR2 (germline): SGHRS, YFSETQ. CDR3 size: 15 residues. Trimming removed 1 base from V and 7 bases from J; junction bases left unmatched: 7.

The CDR3 nucleotides are TGTGCCAGTAGTATAAGGAAGGGAGAGGGAGAGACCCAGTACTTC. It specifies CASSIRKGEGETQYF. This sequence joins TRBV19 and TRBJ2-5; D may be TRBD2 (5 bases). The V and J ends lost 2 bases and 4 bases respectively, with 14 bases between them. The CDR3 runs 15 residues. The germline V gene has CDR1 LNHDA and CDR2 SQIVND (reference sequence).

There are a few counts of this clone. The rearrangement uses TRBV6-5 and TRBJ2-3; TRBD2 agrees at 7 bases. CDR1 and CDR2 (germline): MNHEY, SVGAGI. The CDR3 length is 15 residues. Germline trimming cut 6 bases from V and 4 bases from J; bases unmatched to any gene: 10. The CDR3 here is CASSDVGGRSDTQYF. Here the CDR3 DNA reads TGTGCCAGCAGCGATGTGGGGGGGAGGTCAGATACGCAGTATTTT.

DNA for the CDR3: TGTGCCACCAGTGATCCTACCGGAACAGGGGGACTAGCGAAGGCAGATACGCAGTATTTT. Amino acid sequence: CATSDPTGTGGLAKADTQYF. The chain uses TRBV24-1 and TRBJ2-3; 10 nucleotides align to TRBD2. CDR3 length: 20 amino acids. The ends lost 3 bases at V and 4 bases at J; junction bases unmatched: 18. The germline gives CDR1 KGHDR, CDR2 SFDVKD.

The chain combines TRBV6-5 with TRBJ1-3; D not certain. Trimming cost V 4 bases and J 0 bases, with 13 bases left between them. The CDR3 has 16 amino acids. CDR1 is MNHEY and CDR2 is SVGAGI in the germline V gene. In DNA, the CDR3 is TGTGCCAGCAGTTTGCTAGTTCCCCACTCTGGAAACACCATATATTTT. Its protein product is CASSLLVPHSGNTIYF.

V is TRBV7-9 and J is TRBJ1-4; 10 positions agree with TRBD1. The CDR3 spans 15 residues. V lost 5 bases to trimming and J lost 6 bases; unmatched junction nucleotides: 6. CDR1 is SEHNR and CDR2 is FQNEAQ in the germline V gene (reference sequence). This chain's CDR3 is CASSHQDRGHEKLFF. DNA of the CDR3: TGTGCCAGCAGCCACCAAGACAGGGGGCATGAAAAACTGTTTTTT.

This rearrangement joins TRBV19 to TRBJ1-2, with 8 bases fitting TRBD1. Trimming cost V 4 bases and J 5 bases; bases outside gene matches: 12. There are 16 residues in the CDR3. CDR1 and CDR2 from the germline V gene are LNHDA and SQIVND (reference sequence). CDR3 DNA: TGTGCCAGTAGTACCTTGGACAGGGCAATCAGTTATGGCTACACCTTC. Its translation: CASSTLDRAISYGYTF.

The chain's CDR3 is CASSPLSEYTIYF. CDR3 coding DNA: TGTGCCAGCAGCCCCCTTTCGGAGTACACCATATATTTT. The chain uses TRBV3-1 (or the pseudogene TRBV3-2) and TRBJ1-3, with D unclear. CDR3 length: 13 amino acids. The V gene's germline CDR1 is LGHDT and CDR2 YNNKEL (reference sequence). V was cut by 4 bases and J by 8 bases, with 12 bases left in between.

The V gene is TRBV5-4, the J gene TRBJ1-3; 7 nucleotides match TRBD1. The CDR3 spans 18 residues. CDR1 and CDR2 (germline): SGHNT, YYREEE (reference sequence). Trimming at V came to 4 bases and at J to 0 bases, leaving 13 bases not matched to a gene. DNA of the CDR3: TGTGCCAGCAGCCAGGGGGTGGGCGCCAAACTCTCTGGAAACACCATATATTTT. Translating gives CASSQGVGAKLSGNTIYF.

The gene calls are TRBV30 and TRBJ2-7; tentative D call: TRBD2 (6 bases). Germline lookup yields CDR1 GTSNPN and CDR2 SVGIG (reference sequence). Trimming took off 1 base at V and 4 bases at J, with 17 bases between the two ends. The CDR3 length is 15 residues. CDR3 in amino acids: CAWSDLRRGLYEQYF. As DNA, the CDR3 is TGTGCCTGGAGTGACCTACGGCGGGGCCTATACGAGCAGTACTTC.

The chain uses TRBV15 and TRBJ2-1; perhaps TRBD2 as D (7 bases). The V gene lost 2 bases and the J gene lost 10 bases, with 24 bases spanning the gap. The CDR3 loop spans 17 amino acids. CDR1 LNHNV and CDR2 YYDKDF come from the germline V gene (reference sequence). CDR3 in DNA: TGTGCCACCAGCAGATACAGTGCGGGGGCGGGATTAGGGGAGCAGTTCTTC. Its translation: CATSRYSAGAGLGEQFF.

There are a few counts of this clone. The CDR3 DNA reads as TGTGCCAGTCAGGTGAACACTGAAGCTTTCTTT. Translation: CASQVNTEAFF. J is TRBJ1-1 and V is TRBV19; D call uncertain. Between the trimmed V and J ends, which lost 8 bases and 0 bases, there was a span of 4 bases. This CDR3 contains 11 residues. Germline CDR1 and CDR2: LNHDA and SQIVND (reference sequence).

J is TRBJ2-7 and V is TRBV6-6; 7 bases agree with TRBD2. The CDR3 runs 16 residues. V lost 0 bases, J lost 5 bases, and 10 bases stayed unmatched. From germline, CDR1 is MNHNY and CDR2 SVGAGI (reference sequence). Here the CDR3 reads CASSYSYPRTRNEQYF. Here the CDR3 DNA reads TGTGCCAGCAGTTACTCATACCCCCGGACTAGAAACGAGCAGTACTTC.

The chain links TRBV7-3 to TRBJ1-1; 9 nucleotides agree with TRBD1. Germline CDR1 and CDR2: SGHTA and FQGTGA. The CDR3 contains 13 residues. With V trimmed by 5 bases and J by 5 bases, 3 bases remained unmatched. CDR3 sequence: CASSRDRETEAFF. The CDR3 region has the DNA TGTGCCAGCAGCAGGGACAGGGAGACTGAAGCTTTCTTT.